The 28 T cell receptor beta chains below were found in one sample sequenced in a study of cytomegalovirus exposure and HLA in healthy donors. Amplification used 60 Vbeta primers and 13 Jbeta primers. Clones were sequenced by immunoSEQ multiplex PCR, and TCRdb holds only the in-frame ones, with some missing. There are roughly 250,000 clones in the sample; about 80% occur only once, and roughly 0.31% lies in the top ten. Sequencing was carried out using PBMCs. These receptors all come from a girl aged 2 to 9 in good health and CMV-seronegative.

The chain joins TRBV7-9 to TRBJ1-2; 7 bases align to TRBD1. The CDR3 loop spans 15 amino acids. V lost 5 bases, J lost 4 bases, and 10 bases stayed unmatched. Per the germline V gene, CDR1 is SEHNR and CDR2 is FQNEAQ (reference sequence). The DNA for the CDR3 is TGTGCCAGCAGCAGAGACAGGGTCCAATCCTATGGCTACACCTTC. Amino acid sequence: CASSRDRVQSYGYTF.

The V call is TRBV28, the J call TRBJ1-2, with a tentative D call TRBD1 (6 bases). Germline CDR1 is MDHEN and CDR2 is SYDVKM. The length of the CDR3 is 13 residues. Trimming took 5 bases from V and 3 from J, leaving 10 bases between them. This chain's CDR3 is CASSQGTDYGYTF. DNA of the CDR3: TGTGCCAGCAGTCAGGGGACCGACTATGGCTACACCTTC.

The V call is TRBV6-6, the J call TRBJ2-1, with TRBD2 matching over 12 bases. The CDR3 totals 15 residues. Germline V CDR1 and CDR2: MNHNY, SVGAGI (reference sequence). V gave up 5 bases and J gave up 5 bases; unmatched junction bases: 4. The CDR3 region is CASSPTSGGHNEQFF. CDR3 DNA: TGTGCCAGCAGTCCTACTAGCGGGGGGCACAATGAGCAGTTCTTC.

The chain employs TRBV7-9 and TRBJ2-2; D remains unclear. CDR1 is SEHNR and CDR2 is FQNEAQ in the germline V gene (reference sequence). Trimming left V 1 base short and J 5 bases short, with 11 bases between. This CDR3 has 15 amino acids. CDR3 DNA sequence: TGTGCCAGCAGCTTAGGGGCCGCTCGAACCGGGGAGCTGTTTTTT. Its protein is CASSLGAARTGELFF.

V is TRBV30 and J is TRBJ1-2; D might be TRBD1 (6 bases). The CDR3 spans 11 residues. From germline, CDR1 is GTSNPN and CDR2 SVGIG (reference sequence). Between the trimmed V and J ends, which lost 5 bases and 2 bases, there was a span of 6 bases. CDR3 in amino acids: CAWGQNYGYTF. CDR3 nucleotides: TGTGCCTGGGGACAGAACTATGGCTACACCTTC.

The chain joins TRBV6-5 to TRBJ1-6; perhaps TRBD1 as D (5 bases). Deletions cut 1 base from V and 5 bases from J, with 9 bases between. Germline CDR1 MNHEY, CDR2 SVGAGI. This CDR3 contains 15 residues. The CDR3, as DNA: TGTGCCAGCAGTTACTGGGCCAGGGATAATTCACCCCTCCACTTT. Amino acid sequence: CASSYWARDNSPLHF.

The chain uses TRBV2 and TRBJ2-1; TRBD1 agrees at 7 bases. V lost 8 bases to trimming and J lost 5 bases; unmatched junction nucleotides: 6. From germline, CDR1 is SNHLY and CDR2 FYNNEI. The CDR3 contains 13 residues. CDR3 protein: CASGRDSHNEQFF. The CDR3 DNA reads TGTGCCAGCGGCCGGGACAGTCACAATGAGCAGTTCTTC.

The rearrangement joins TRBV7-8 to TRBJ2-7; TRBD2 matches at 11 bases. In germline, CDR1 is SGHVS, CDR2 FQNEAQ. The CDR3 is 16 amino acids. Trimming at V came to 5 bases and at J to 0 bases, leaving 6 bases not matched to a gene. As DNA, the CDR3 is TGTGCCAGCAGCAAGGGACTAGCGGTCTACTCCTACGAGCAGTACTTC. Translated: CASSKGLAVYSYEQYF.

The CDR3, as DNA: TGTGCCAGCAGCCACGGCAGGTCCTCCTCTGGAAACACCATATATTTT. It encodes CASSHGRSSSGNTIYF. The genes are TRBV14 and TRBJ1-3, with D hard to call. The V end lost 3 bases, the J end lost 0 bases, and 12 bases lay between the germline ends. Per germline, CDR1 SGHDN and CDR2 FVKESK. The CDR3 has 16 residues.

J is TRBJ2-1 and V is TRBV10-3, with D possibly being TRBD2 (5 bases). Germline lookup yields CDR1 ENHRY and CDR2 SYGVKD. The CDR3 extends over 13 amino acids. V was pared by 10 bases and J by 7 bases, with 17 bases between. CDR3 sequence (DNA): TGTGCCACCTCTTCTCTCGGGGAGAATGAGCAGTTCTTC. Residues: CATSSLGENEQFF.

The chain employs TRBV4-1 and TRBJ1-6, with a tentative D call TRBD1 (6 bases). The germline V and J ends were trimmed by 0 bases and 5 bases, with 11 bases remaining between them. From germline, CDR1 is MGHRA and CDR2 YSYEKL. The CDR3 has 16 residues. CDR3 sequence: CASSQEGGIDNSPLHF. The CDR3 DNA reads TGCGCCAGCAGCCAAGAAGGGGGTATTGATAATTCACCCCTCCACTTT.

This CDR3 is CASSPGQGGGYTF. As DNA, the CDR3 is TGTGCCAGTAGTCCTGGACAGGGTGGTGGCTACACCTTC. The chain couples TRBV19 to TRBJ1-2, with 8 bases identical to TRBD1. CDR1 and CDR2 (germline): LNHDA, SQIVND (reference sequence). This CDR3 has 13 amino acids. V trimming: 5 bases; J trimming: 7 bases; junction bases outside the gene matches: 6.

V and J are TRBV5-1 and TRBJ2-3; 9 nucleotides agree with TRBD1. V was clipped by 6 bases and J by 4 bases; unmatched bases: 6. This CDR3 is 14 amino acids long. Germline V CDR1 and CDR2: SGHRS, YFSETQ. This CDR3 is CASKTGGGADTQYF. The DNA of the CDR3 is TGCGCCAGCAAAACAGGGGGCGGCGCAGATACGCAGTATTTT.

The rearrangement links TRBV28 to TRBJ2-2, with TRBD2 as a possible D gene (6 bases). Germline V CDR1 and CDR2: MDHEN, SYDVKM. V lost 8 bases to trimming and J lost 6 bases, with 13 bases between them. The CDR3 has 13 residues. CDR3 loop: CASGPRGAGELFF. CDR3 nucleotides: TGTGCCAGCGGGCCTCGCGGGGCCGGGGAGCTGTTTTTT.

The rearrangement joins TRBV7-9 to TRBJ1-2; TRBD1 is a possible D gene (5 bases). Trimming took 4 bases from V and 4 from J, leaving 25 bases between them. Germline CDR1 reads SEHNR; CDR2 reads FQNEAQ (reference sequence). This CDR3 region has 18 residues. The CDR3 here is CASSSRGETKPTPYGYTF. Here the CDR3 DNA reads TGTGCCAGCAGCTCCCGGGGGGAGACAAAGCCAACCCCCTATGGCTACACCTTC. The variable domain in full, completed from reference TRBV7-9 and TRBJ1-2, reads DTGVSQNPRHKITKRGQNVTFRCDPISEHNRLYWYRQTLGQGPEFLTYFQNEAQLEKSRLLSDRFSAERPKGSFSTLEIQRTEQGDSAMYLCASSSRGETKPTPYGYTFGSGTRLTVV.

The CDR3 spells CASSGQGSLSYEQYF. Written as DNA, the CDR3 is TGTGCCAGCAGCGGACAGGGGTCATTATCCTACGAGCAGTACTTC. The J gene is TRBJ2-7, the V gene TRBV2; TRBD1 matches 9 bases. J gave up 1 base and V 6 bases, and 7 bases lay outside the gene matches. The CDR3 totals 15 residues. Germline V gene sequence: CDR1 SNHLY, CDR2 FYNNEI.

This chain uses TRBV29-1 with TRBJ2-1, with TRBD2 identical over 8 bases. Germline assignment: CDR1 SQVTM and CDR2 ANQGSEA. The CDR3 length is 14 residues. CDR3 protein: CSSPRGLGNTEQFF. The CDR3 DNA is TGCAGTTCCCCCCGGGGACTAGGTAATACTGAGCAGTTCTTC.

The gene calls are TRBV6-1 and TRBJ2-5; 12 nucleotides match TRBD2. This CDR3 spans 13 amino acids. CDR1 is MNHNS, CDR2 SASEGT, per germline. Trimming at V came to 6 bases and at J to 4 bases, leaving 0 bases not matched to a gene. As DNA, the CDR3 is TGTGCCAGCAGACTAGCGGGGGGAGAGACCCAGTACTTC. Encoded protein: CASRLAGGETQYF.

The chain uses TRBV19 and TRBJ2-1; 10 bases are shared with TRBD2. The germline gives CDR1 LNHDA, CDR2 SQIVND (reference sequence). V lost 5 bases, J lost 0 bases, and 10 bases stayed unmatched. This CDR3 is built from 18 residues. CDR3 sequence (DNA): TGTGCCAGTAGTGCGGCTAGCGGGGGCCATTTCTCCTACAATGAGCAGTTCTTC. This translates into CASSAASGGHFSYNEQFF.

The chain carries TRBV19 and TRBJ1-5; tentative D call: TRBD1 (5 bases). The CDR3 consists of 17 residues. Deletions cut 1 base from V and 0 bases from J, with 13 bases between. Germline CDR1 LNHDA, CDR2 SQIVND (reference sequence). Here the CDR3 DNA reads TGTGCCAGTAGTATAGCAAGACAGAGCCATAGCAATCAGCCCCAGCATTTT. This translates into CASSIARQSHSNQPQHF. Using reference TRBV19 and TRBJ1-5 for the parts outside the CDR3, the full variable domain is DGGITQSPKYLFRKEGQNVTLSCEQNLNHDAMYWYRQDPGQGLRLIYYSQIVNDFQKGDIAEGYSVSREKKESFPLTVTSAQKNPTAFYLCASSIARQSHSNQPQHFGDGTRLSIL.

This clone is a singleton in its sample. The chain couples TRBV4-1 to TRBJ2-7, with D perhaps matching TRBD1 (5 bases). Germline lookup yields CDR1 MGHRA and CDR2 YSYEKL. The CDR3 contains 15 residues. Trimming removed 0 bases from V and 6 bases from J, with 15 bases in between. DNA of the CDR3: TGCGCCAGCAGCCAAGAGCACAGGCCTTGGTCCGAGCAGTACTTC. This gives the protein CASSQEHRPWSEQYF.

V usage is TRBV6-1 and J usage is TRBJ2-4, with 9 bases fitting TRBD1. The CDR3 runs 15 residues. The V gene end was trimmed by 11 bases and the J gene end by 8 bases; junction bases not matched to a gene: 16. Germline CDR1 is MNHNS and CDR2 is SASEGT. The CDR3 coding sequence is TGTGCCGCCCTTCCGGGACAGGGATCCTCGGACATTCAGTACTTC. Its protein is CAALPGQGSSDIQYF.

This clone has more than one count but fewer than ten. The J gene is TRBJ2-1, the V gene TRBV15; 10 nucleotides agree with TRBD2. Germline V gene lookup returns CDR1 LNHNV and CDR2 YYDKDF (reference sequence). The CDR3 is 15 amino acids. V gave up 6 bases and J gave up 6 bases; unmatched junction bases: 8. The CDR3 loop reads CATSTGTSEVNEQFF. CDR3 coding DNA: TGTGCCACCAGTACCGGGACTAGCGAGGTCAATGAGCAGTTCTTC.

V gene TRBV28 combines with J gene TRBJ1-2; D might be TRBD1 (5 bases). Germline V gene lookup returns CDR1 MDHEN and CDR2 SYDVKM. The ends were cut back, 3 bases at V and 7 bases at J, with 21 bases in the middle. The length of the CDR3 is 16 residues. CDR3 sequence reads: CASSFQGTILPPGYTF. DNA for the CDR3: TGTGCCAGCAGTTTTCAGGGTACCATCCTCCCCCCTGGCTACACCTTC.

V is TRBV28 and J is TRBJ2-3, with TRBD2 matching 7 bases. Germline-derived CDR1 and CDR2 are MDHEN and SYDVKM. The CDR3 spans 16 residues. V trimming: 2 bases; J trimming: 6 bases; junction bases outside the gene matches: 11. This CDR3 reads CASSLRGRALWDTQYF. The DNA of the CDR3 is TGTGCCAGCAGTTTAAGAGGGAGGGCCTTGTGGGATACGCAGTATTTT.

This clone occurred a few times. The rearrangement uses TRBV25-1 and TRBJ1-6, with D possibly being TRBD1 (5 bases). Germline V gives CDR1 MGHDK, CDR2 SYGVNS. The CDR3 consists of 13 residues. With 6 bases removed from V and 7 bases from J, the gap between germline ends came to 10 bases. CDR3 DNA: TGTGCCAGCAGGGGGCCGGAGAATTCACCCCTCCACTTT. Translated: CASRGPENSPLHF.

The chain is built from TRBV6-1 and TRBJ2-7; D perhaps matches TRBD1 (6 bases). Trimming removed 5 bases from V and 4 bases from J, with 15 bases in between. The germline V gene encodes CDR1 MNHNS and CDR2 SASEGT. This CDR3 comprises 14 residues. The CDR3 here is CASSNNRDRYEQYF. The CDR3 DNA reads as TGTGCCAGCAGTAACAACAGGGATAGGTACGAGCAGTACTTC.

This clone has only one observation. The chain is built from TRBV11-2 and TRBJ1-2; TRBD1 matches at 7 bases. Per the germline V gene, CDR1 is SGHAT and CDR2 is FQNNGV. The CDR3 totals 15 residues. J was trimmed by 4 bases and V by 4 bases; bases with no gene match: 9. In nucleotides, the CDR3 is TGTGCCAGCAGCTCCGACCGGACAGGAATCTATGGCTACACCTTC. It codes for CASSSDRTGIYGYTF.